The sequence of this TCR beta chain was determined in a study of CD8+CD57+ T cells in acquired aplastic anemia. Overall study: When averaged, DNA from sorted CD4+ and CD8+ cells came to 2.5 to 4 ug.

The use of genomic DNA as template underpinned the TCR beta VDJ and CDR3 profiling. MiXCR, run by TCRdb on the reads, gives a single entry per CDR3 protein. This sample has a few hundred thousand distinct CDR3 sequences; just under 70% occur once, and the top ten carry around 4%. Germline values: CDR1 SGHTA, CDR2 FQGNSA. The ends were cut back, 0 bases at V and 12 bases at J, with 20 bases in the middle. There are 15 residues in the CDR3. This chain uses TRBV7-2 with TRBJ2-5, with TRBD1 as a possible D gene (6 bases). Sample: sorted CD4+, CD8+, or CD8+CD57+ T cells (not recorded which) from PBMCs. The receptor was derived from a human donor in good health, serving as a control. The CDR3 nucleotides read TGTGCCAGCAGCTTAGCTAGAGGGGGTGGAGGAGATAAGTACTTC. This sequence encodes CASSLARGGGGDKYF. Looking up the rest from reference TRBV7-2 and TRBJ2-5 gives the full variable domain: GAGVSQSPSNKVTEKGKDVELRCDPISGHTALYWYRQSLGQGLEFLIYFQGNSAPDKSGLPSDRFSAERTGGSVSTLTIQRTQQEDSAVYLCASSLARGGGGDKYFGPGTRLLVL.